Described below is a single T cell receptor beta chain sequence and its context. What antigen it recognizes has not been identified. No per-base quality is available; no much larger clone lies one base away. CDR1 and CDR2 (MGHRA, YSYEKL) derive from the germline V gene. Its CDR3 holds 13 amino acids, cysteine through phenylalanine. Only the CDR3 region is kept as DNA, spanning 39 bases read in frame from base 1. Trimming at the junction amounts to 4 bases on V and 0 bases on J, and the germline ends lie 4 bases apart. CD3+ T cells were isolated magnetically, stimulated for 1.5 hours with PMA and ionomycin, and then labeled using IL-17A and IFNgamma cytokine secretion assays. Synovial fluid effusions were drawn from actively inflamed joints of patients with psoriatic arthritis. For each patient, synovial fluid served as the source from which three memory CD8+ T cell populations were isolated by sorting: Tc1 cells (IL-17A-IFNgamma+), Tc17 cells (IL-17A+) and the bulk memory fraction, allowing their TCR repertoires to be compared. The Classification of Psoriatic Arthritis Study Group (CASPAR) criteria were met by the psoriatic arthritis patients. Cytokine-secreting cells were counterstained with a viability dye and with anti-CD3, CD8, CD14 and CD4 antibodies and were sorted on a BD FACSAria. Sorted CD8+ T cell subsets from the synovial fluid of a few patients with psoriatic arthritis were subjected to TCRbeta sequencing. Synovial fluid mononuclear cells were isolated with Lymphoprep and cryopreserved in liquid nitrogen before use. The medium used for cryopreservation had roughly 50% fetal calf serum and roughly 9.4% dimethyl sulfoxide.

These data are taken from a study of IL-17A CD8 T cells in psoriatic arthritis synovium. As for the study more broadly: The study aimed to define the phenotype, molecular profile and function of synovial IL-17A+CD8+ T cells in psoriatic arthritis pathogenesis.

Study-wide findings and limitations: Cells came from synovial fluid rather than synovial tissue, since no psoriatic arthritis synovial tissue samples were available. In a couple of patients, many Tc17 clones were shared with the synovial Tc1 population, giving Morisita overlap indices above 0.8. Although most synovial CD8+ subsets stayed polyclonal, some individual clones made up over 4.5% of the repertoire. Only a few patients were covered by TCR sequencing, and this limited sample size was acknowledged by the authors.

DNA was extracted (Qiagen), and TCRbeta V-D-J rearrangements were subjected to bias-controlled amplification followed by high-throughput sequencing (immunoSEQ; Adaptive Biotech). The authors processed their data as follows. The immunoSEQ Analyzer platform was used to analyze productive sequences at the sequence level. Clonality was calculated as 1 minus Pielou's evenness, with values ranging from 0 (highly polyclonal) to 1 (monoclonal). The Morisita index, which runs from 0 (no similarity) to 1 (complete similarity), was used to measure repertoire overlap between subsets. Here the immuneACCESS table is served through TCRdb, limited to in-frame sequences with V and J called. Missing clones are a known gap in these copies; in checked studies unresolved V genes cover under half, and the rest lacks a known reason. That table gives V, J and clone size, and the DNA gave D and trimming. The sample yields about 2,200 clones; around 74% were counted once. Less than 15% of the sample goes to the ten largest clones.

The TCR sequence derives from a human donor with psoriatic arthritis. The sequence links TRBV4-1 to TRBJ1-3, with the D gene too uncertain to name. Sequencing was carried out using IFN-gamma+ CD8+ T cells from synovial fluid. The cell subset or site label on this specimen signifies: IL-17A-IFNgamma+ memory CD8+ (Tc1) cells. The nucleotides read TGCGCCAGCAGCCCACTCTCTGGAAACACCATATATTTT. This yields the protein CASSPLSGNTIYF.